Described below is a single TCR beta chain sequence and its context. Antigen: not known. Carried by the TCR beta cDNA libraries were unique molecular identifiers. Starting from about 1 to 10 million T cells, the study yielded about 540,000 cDNA molecules. TCRdb re-called the PCR reads through MiXCR, storing one row per CDR3 protein. Of around 500,000 distinct CDR3 sequences listed, approximately 34% are singletons. This specimen comes from a study of post-analysis software for immune sequencing data. Study-level background: As for disease course, relapsing-remitting, secondary progressive and progressive-relapsing multiple sclerosis were all included.

Study-wide findings and caveats: Normalized Chao1 diversity in multiple sclerosis patients fell significantly below that of controls. Five TRBV segments occurring more often in patients than controls included TRBV5-6, TRBV5-1 and TRBV20-1.

The CDR3 is 12 amino acids. V gave up 7 bases and J gave up 1 base, with 10 bases separating them. Germline lookup yields CDR1 DFQATT and CDR2 SNEGSKA (reference sequence). The sample consisted of blood. The origin of this receptor is a girl under 18 with multiple sclerosis. V is TRBV20-1 and J is TRBJ2-5; D uncertain. In DNA form, the CDR3 reads TGCAGTGTCAAGGACCTCCAAGAGACCCAGTACTTC. Translating it yields CSVKDLQETQYF.